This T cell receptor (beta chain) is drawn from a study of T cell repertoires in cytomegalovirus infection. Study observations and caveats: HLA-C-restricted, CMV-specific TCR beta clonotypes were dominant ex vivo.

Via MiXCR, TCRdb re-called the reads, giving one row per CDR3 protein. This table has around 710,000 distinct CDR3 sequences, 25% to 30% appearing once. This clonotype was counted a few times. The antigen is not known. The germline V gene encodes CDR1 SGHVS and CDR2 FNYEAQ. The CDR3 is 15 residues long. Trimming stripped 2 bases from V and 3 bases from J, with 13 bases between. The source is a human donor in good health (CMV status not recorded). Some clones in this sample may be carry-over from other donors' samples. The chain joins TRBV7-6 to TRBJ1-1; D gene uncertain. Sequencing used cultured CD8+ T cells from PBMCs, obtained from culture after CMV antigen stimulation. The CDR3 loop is CASSLLAKEDTEAFF. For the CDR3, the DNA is TGTGCCAGCAGCTTATTAGCTAAAGAGGACACTGAAGCTTTCTTT. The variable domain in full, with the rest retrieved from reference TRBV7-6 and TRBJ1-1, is GAGVSQSPRYKVTKRGQDVALRCDPISGHVSLYWYRQALGQGPEFLTYFNYEAQQDKSGLPNDRFSAERPEGSISTLTIQRTEQRDSAMYRCASSLLAKEDTEAFFGQGTRLTVV.